Shown below are 23 T cell receptor beta chains from a single sample sequenced in a study of cytomegalovirus exposure and HLA in healthy donors. Use of 60 Vbeta and 13 Jbeta primers characterized the PCR. Data came from immunoSEQ multiplex PCR; TCRdb stores just in-frame clones and leaves some out. The data contain 100,000 to 120,000 clones, around 79% of them seen just once; the ten biggest clones take up 1% to 1.5%. Sample: PBMCs. Receptors originate from a woman aged 30 to 39 in good health and CMV-seronegative.

This chain connects TRBV4-2 to TRBJ1-6; D might be TRBD1 (6 bases). Germline V gene sequence: CDR1 LGHNA, CDR2 YNFKEQ. The CDR3 runs 16 residues. V dropped 2 bases and J dropped 8 bases, with 16 bases sitting between them. The chain's CDR3 is CASSQLPGAMDSPLHF. In DNA form, the CDR3 reads TGTGCCAGCAGCCAACTACCAGGGGCGATGGATTCACCCCTCCACTTT.

The genes are TRBV13 and TRBJ2-7, with 12 bases identical to TRBD1. The V and J ends lost 4 bases and 6 bases, in that order; junction bases with no gene match: 4. The V gene's germline CDR1 is PRHDT and CDR2 FYEKMQ (reference sequence). The CDR3 extends over 14 amino acids. DNA for the CDR3: TGTGCCAGCAGCTCGGGACAGGGGGCTTTCGAGCAGTACTTC. Its protein is CASSSGQGAFEQYF.

The J gene is TRBJ2-5, the V gene TRBV5-1, with TRBD1 identical over 7 bases. The junction had 8 bases not matched to a gene; V was cut back by 4 bases and J by 2 bases. Per germline, CDR1 SGHRS and CDR2 YFSETQ. The CDR3 runs 15 residues. CDR3 DNA: TGCGCCAGCAGCGAACGGACAGGCCAACAAGAGACCCAGTACTTC. Its translation is CASSERTGQQETQYF. Full variable domain (rest looked up from reference TRBV5-1 and TRBJ2-5): KAGVTQTPRYLIKTRGQQVTLSCSPISGHRSVSWYQQTPGQGLQFLFEYFSETQRNKGNFPGRFSGRQFSNSRSEMNVSTLELGDSALYLCASSERTGQQETQYFGPGTRLLVL.

The rearrangement links TRBV28 to TRBJ1-2, with TRBD1 as a possible D gene (5 bases). Germline CDR1 MDHEN, CDR2 SYDVKM. V lost 10 bases to trimming and J lost 2 bases, with 11 bases between them. The CDR3 consists of 12 residues. The chain's CDR3 is CATGRGNYGYTF. Here the CDR3 DNA reads TGTGCCACAGGGCGTGGAAACTATGGCTACACCTTC.

This sequence joins TRBV7-2 and TRBJ1-3, with D maybe TRBD1 (5 bases). The germline V gene has CDR1 SGHTA and CDR2 FQGNSA. V was cut by 2 bases and J by 2 bases, with 13 bases left in between. This CDR3 contains 16 residues. The CDR3 reads CASSLRSAGAGNTIYF. Written as DNA, the CDR3 is TGTGCCAGCAGCTTAAGAAGCGCGGGGGCTGGAAACACCATATATTTT.

The V gene is TRBV6-1, the J gene TRBJ1-5, with 9 bases that match TRBD1. The germline V gene has CDR1 MNHNS and CDR2 SASEGT. V lost 7 bases to trimming and J lost 4 bases; unmatched junction nucleotides: 8. CDR3 length equals 15 residues. DNA for the CDR3: TGTGCCAGCAAAAAAGGGGGACAGGGAAATCAGCCCCAGCATTTT. It translates to CASKKGGQGNQPQHF.

The chain uses TRBV5-4 and TRBJ2-2; weak D call: TRBD1 (6 bases). CDR3 size: 16 residues. Per the germline V gene, CDR1 is SGHNT and CDR2 is YYREEE (reference sequence). Trimming removed 4 bases from V and 4 bases from J, with 17 bases in between. CDR3 amino acids: CASSPPGNRATGELFF. CDR3 in DNA: TGTGCCAGCAGCCCGCCGGGTAACAGGGCCACCGGGGAGCTGTTTTTT.

This clone was observed at least ten times. The J gene is TRBJ1-1, the V gene TRBV7-8, with 8 nucleotides matching TRBD1. CDR1 is SGHVS, CDR2 FQNEAQ, per germline. V lost 6 bases and J lost 8; bases outside the gene matches: 5. This CDR3 spans 12 amino acids. Here the CDR3 reads CASRPRGREAFF. The CDR3, as DNA: TGTGCCAGCAGACCCAGGGGGCGGGAAGCTTTCTTT.

The rearrangement joins TRBV20-1 to TRBJ2-4; D not resolved. The CDR3 runs 11 residues. The V and J ends lost 7 bases and 3 bases respectively, with 7 bases between them. Per the germline V gene, CDR1 is DFQATT and CDR2 is SNEGSKA (reference sequence). The CDR3 reads CSVPDKNIQYF. The CDR3, as DNA: TGCAGTGTTCCAGACAAAAACATTCAGTACTTC.

The chain links TRBV11-2 to TRBJ2-1; 8 bases align to TRBD2. Germline-derived CDR1 and CDR2 are SGHAT and FQNNGV. The CDR3 contains 15 residues. Losses at the gene ends were 5 bases for V and 2 bases for J; bases not matched to a gene: 5. CDR3 bases: TGTGCCAGCAGCGCGGGACTAGGAACCTACAATGAGCAGTTCTTC. Amino acids: CASSAGLGTYNEQFF.

This clone showed up just a few times. V is TRBV14 and J is TRBJ2-7, with D uncertain. The V gene's germline CDR1 is SGHDN and CDR2 FVKESK. CDR3 length: 13 residues. V dropped 1 base and J dropped 4 bases, with 8 bases sitting between them. DNA for the CDR3: TGTGCCAGCAGCCAAGGAACAGCTTACGAGCAGTACTTC. Encoded protein: CASSQGTAYEQYF.

V and J are TRBV28 and TRBJ2-5; D not resolved. CDR3 length: 11 amino acids. With 5 bases removed from V and 7 bases from J, the gap between germline ends came to 8 bases. Germline lookup yields CDR1 MDHEN and CDR2 SYDVKM. CDR3: CASSTPGTQYF. CDR3 DNA: TGTGCCAGCAGTACCCCGGGGACCCAGTACTTC. The whole variable domain, filled in from reference TRBV28 and TRBJ2-5, reads DVKVTQSSRYLVKRTGEKVFLECVQDMDHENMFWYRQDPGLGLRLIYFSYDVKMKEKGDIPEGYSVSREKKERFSLILESASTNQTSMYLCASSTPGTQYFGPGTRLLVL.

The chain has TRBV2 and TRBJ1-5, with 8 bases lining up with TRBD1. The CDR3 is 15 residues long. The germline V gene encodes CDR1 SNHLY and CDR2 FYNNEI. The ends lost 4 bases at V and 5 bases at J; junction bases unmatched: 7. CDR3 sequence: CASSGAGGTDQPQHF. In DNA form, the CDR3 reads TGTGCCAGCAGTGGGGCAGGGGGCACCGATCAGCCCCAGCATTTT.

The chain employs TRBV30 and TRBJ2-1; a weak D match, TRBD1 (6 bases). Germline V lookup: CDR1 GTSNPN, CDR2 SVGIG (reference sequence). The length of the CDR3 is 11 residues. V lost 5 bases and J lost 8, with 10 bases in between. DNA of the CDR3: TGTGCCTGGGGCAGGGGCCATGAGCAGTTCTTC. As protein: CAWGRGHEQFF. The variable domain in full, completed from reference TRBV30 and TRBJ2-1, reads SQTIHQWPATLVQPVGSPLSLECTVEGTSNPNLYWYRQAAGRGLQLLFYSVGIGQISSEVPQNLSASRPQDRQFILSSKKLLLSDSGFYLCAWGRGHEQFFGPGTRLTVL.

The chain recombines TRBV7-3 with TRBJ2-5; 8 positions agree with TRBD2. Germline trimming cut 1 base from V and 1 base from J; bases unmatched to any gene: 23. The CDR3 consists of 22 residues. The germline V gene has CDR1 SGHTA and CDR2 FQGTGA. Here the CDR3 DNA reads TGTGCCAGCAGCTTAATAGGATTCGGCCCCGTGCGGGCTAGCGGGTTCCAAGAGACCCAGTACTTC. It translates to CASSLIGFGPVRASGFQETQYF.

This chain joins TRBV18 and TRBJ2-7; D is possibly TRBD1 (6 bases). V lost 2 bases to trimming and J lost 0 bases, with 11 bases between them. The CDR3 loop spans 15 amino acids. CDR1 is KGHSH, CDR2 LQKENI, per germline. The CDR3 DNA reads TGTGCCAGCTCACCAGGGACACGTAGCTCCTACGAGCAGTACTTC. Amino acids: CASSPGTRSSYEQYF.

This clone was detected only a few times. The genes are TRBV10-3 and TRBJ2-7, with 7 bases aligning to TRBD1. Germline CDR1 reads ENHRY; CDR2 reads SYGVKD. V was pared by 2 bases and J by 1 base, with 5 bases of the junction left unmatched. The CDR3 runs to 15 residues. CDR3 sequence reads: CAISEQWDSSYEQYF. The CDR3 DNA reads TGTGCCATCAGTGAGCAGTGGGACAGTTCCTACGAGCAGTACTTC.

This clone was seen a single time. The CDR3 spells CASTSQGSSGNTIYF. CDR3 coding DNA: TGTGCCAGCACCTCTCAGGGATCCTCTGGAAACACCATATATTTT. V gene TRBV28 combines with J gene TRBJ1-3, with TRBD1 as a possible D gene (5 bases). Germline assignment: CDR1 MDHEN and CDR2 SYDVKM. The CDR3 consists of 15 residues. Trimming cost V 7 bases and J 0 bases, with 13 bases left between them.

The V call is TRBV4-2, the J call TRBJ2-1; 10 positions agree with TRBD1. CDR3 length: 15 amino acids. Per germline, CDR1 LGHNA and CDR2 YNFKEQ. V dropped 4 bases and J dropped 9; count of bases not matched to a gene: 9. The CDR3: CASSPTGTGDTEQFF. The CDR3, as DNA: TGTGCCAGCAGCCCGACCGGGACAGGGGATACTGAGCAGTTCTTC.

The genes are TRBV4-1 and TRBJ2-7; 14 bases map to TRBD2. The better agreement between TRBJ2-5 and the DNA end casts doubt on the J call. This CDR3 region has 17 residues. Germline CDR1 is MGHRA and CDR2 is YSYEKL. This CDR3 reads CASSQPRLAGGLETQYF. CDR3 sequence (DNA): TGCGCCAGCAGCCAACCTCGACTAGCGGGAGGGCTGGAGACCCAGTACTTC.

This sequence joins TRBV11-2 and TRBJ2-3; D gene unclear. V shed 2 bases and J shed 2 bases, with 17 bases lying between them. Germline V gives CDR1 SGHAT, CDR2 FQNNGV. This CDR3 has 17 residues. CDR3 coding DNA: TGTGCCAGCAGCTTAAGTTTCTGGCGGAAAGTCACAGATACGCAGTATTTT. Protein: CASSLSFWRKVTDTQYF.

CDR3 sequence: CASNGLIKDNEQFF. The CDR3 coding sequence is TGTGCCAGCAACGGACTGATAAAAGACAATGAGCAGTTCTTC. This chain joins TRBV5-6 and TRBJ2-1; a weak D match, TRBD2 (5 bases). This CDR3 region has 14 residues. Germline V lookup: CDR1 SGHDT, CDR2 YYEEEE. Trimming cost V 6 bases and J 5 bases, with 15 bases left between them.

The chain carries TRBV4-1 and TRBJ1-5, with D unclear. The CDR3 consists of 15 residues. Trimming took off 3 bases at V and 10 bases at J, with 19 bases between the two ends. Germline V gives CDR1 MGHRA, CDR2 YSYEKL. The CDR3 DNA follows: TGCGCCAGCAGCCATAGTCCCGGTCCTGTTGAACCCCAGCATTTT. Protein: CASSHSPGPVEPQHF.